This is a list of T cell receptor beta chains from one sample in a study of blood T cell repertoires in COVID-19. Data came from immunoSEQ multiplex PCR; TCRdb stores just in-frame clones and leaves some out. The top ten clones hold 25% to 35% of a sample with some 60,000 clones, 81% of them seen once. The sequenced sample consisted of peripheral blood. The receptor set was obtained from a woman older than 75 with active or convalescent COVID-19. Both conserved end residues are part of each CDR3. The order of the fields is clone size, J gene, V gene, D gene, CDR3 protein, CDR3 DNA. The D gene is left open where the match is weak. Clone size is stated in some rows and not others, as once, few, many or a class when expanded.

>.|TRBJ2-7|TRBV6-2/TRBV6-3|TRBD1
CASSPLTGADEQYF
TGTGCCAGCAGTCCCCTGACAGGGGCCGACGAGCAGTACTTC
>few|TRBJ1-6|TRBV6-5|.
CASRTTGSPLHF
TGTGCCAGCAGGACTACAGGGTCACCCCTCCACTTT
>few|TRBJ1-1|TRBV9|TRBD1
CASSLGTGGEKAFF
TGTGCCAGCAGCCTCGGGACAGGGGGGGAGAAAGCTTTCTTT
>.|TRBJ1-5|TRBV4-3|.
CASSQDLGGQPQHF
TGCGCCAGCAGCCAAGATCTGGGAGGTCAGCCCCAGCATTTT
>.|TRBJ2-4|TRBV24-1|.
CATSSFQGNIQYF
TGTGCCACCAGTTCCTTCCAGGGAAACATTCAGTACTTC
>.|TRBJ1-3|TRBV6-2/TRBV6-3|.
CASSYFGSGNTIYF
TGTGCCAGCAGTTACTTCGGCTCTGGAAACACCATATATTTT
>few|TRBJ2-2|TRBV5-4|TRBD1
CAVYPGTGDSFYTGELFF
TGTGCCGTGTATCCCGGGACAGGAGATTCCTTTTACACCGGGGAGCTGTTTTTT
>.|TRBJ2-7|TRBV5-4|TRBD1
CASSRDRGYEQYF
TGTGCCAGCAGCCGGGACAGGGGCTACGAGCAGTACTTC
>.|TRBJ2-2|TRBV6-6|TRBD1
CAGTGTGNTGELFF
TGTGCCGGTACCGGGACAGGGAACACCGGGGAGCTGTTTTTT
>.|TRBJ1-6|TRBV4-2|TRBD1
CASSQVDRVDSPLHF
TGTGCCAGCAGCCAAGTAGACAGGGTTGATTCACCCCTCCACTTT
>many|TRBJ2-2|TRBV5-1|.
CASSLAGYPGELFF
TGCGCCAGCAGCTTGGCGGGGTATCCCGGGGAGCTGTTTTTT
>.|TRBJ2-5|TRBV7-2|.
CASSLGRAVETQYF
TGTGCCAGCAGCTTAGGCAGGGCTGTGGAGACCCAGTACTTC
>.|TRBJ1-3|TRBV6-1|.
CASSEQGTPPGNTIYF
TGTGCCAGCAGTGAACAGGGAACCCCTCCTGGAAACACCATATATTTT
>.|TRBJ2-2|TRBV5-1|TRBD2
CASSWGLAGNTGELFF
TGCGCCAGCAGCTGGGGACTAGCGGGGAACACCGGGGAGCTGTTTTTT